These T cell receptor beta chains were read from a single sample in a study of CD8 T cells in Susac syndrome. TCRdb called the immunoSEQ multiplex PCR reads again in MiXCR, with one record for every CDR3 protein. The sample lists 250,000 or so distinct CDR3 sequences; just over 90% were seen once. Sequenced: CD4+ T cells from PBMCs. The source is a human donor with multiple sclerosis. CDR3s include the opening cysteine and the closing phenylalanine or tryptophan. A D gene is named only where the DNA matches it firmly. A row's size may be missing; if present it is once, few, many or a size class.

j_call clone_size d_call v_call cdr3_aa cdr3_nt
TRBJ1-1 . TRBD1 TRBV18 CASSPGTGAEAFF TGTGCCAGCTCCCCCGGGACAGGCGCGGAAGCTTTCTTT
TRBJ1-5 . . TRBV30 CAWSPQQGTNQPQHF TGTGCCTGGAGTCCCCAACAGGGTACCAATCAGCCCCAGCATTTT
TRBJ1-2 once . TRBV4-1 CASSLPGRGDGYTF TGCGCCAGCAGCCTCCCCGGAAGGGGAGATGGCTACACCTTC
TRBJ2-7 . . TRBV6-2/TRBV6-3 CASSKTSPGAYEQYF TGTGCCAGCAGTAAAACCTCCCCGGGGGCCTACGAGCAGTACTTC
TRBJ2-2 . TRBD1 TRBV27 CASSITGTANTGELFF TGTGCCAGCAGCATTACTGGGACAGCGAACACCGGGGAGCTGTTTTTT
TRBJ2-1 . . TRBV9 CASSVGAMMSEQFF TGTGCCAGCAGCGTCGGGGCTATGATGAGTGAGCAGTTCTTC
TRBJ2-5 . . TRBV5-4 CASSLAPAFDQETQYF TGTGCCAGCAGCTTGGCCCCAGCTTTCGACCAAGAGACCCAGTACTTC
TRBJ1-3 . . TRBV25-1 CASSQTDSSGNTIYF TGTGCCAGCAGTCAAACCGACAGTTCTGGAAACACCATATATTTT
TRBJ2-5 . TRBD2 TRBV20-1 CSASTSGGAWETQYF TGCAGTGCTAGCACTAGCGGGGGGGCTTGGGAGACCCAGTACTTC
TRBJ2-7 . TRBD2 TRBV28 CASRLRGVRTREYF TGTGCCAGCCGTTTGCGGGGGGTACGGACTCGAGAGTACTTC
TRBJ2-3 . . TRBV29-1 CSVVSANTQYF TGCAGCGTTGTATCAGCAAATACGCAGTATTTT
TRBJ1-6 . TRBD1 TRBV2 CASSLNRDRANSPLHF TGTGCCAGCAGTCTCAACCGGGACAGGGCCAATTCACCCCTCCACTTT
TRBJ2-2 . . TRBV18 CASLDGTDNGELFF TGTGCCAGCTTAGACGGGACGGACAACGGGGAGCTGTTTTTT
TRBJ1-5 . TRBD1 TRBV28 CASSLFRLTGEGGNQPQHF TGTGCCAGCAGTTTATTCCGTTTAACAGGGGAGGGCGGCAATCAGCCCCAGCATTTT
TRBJ1-1 . . TRBV28 CASTKSRGNTEAFF TGTGCCAGCACTAAATCCAGGGGGAACACTGAAGCTTTCTTT
TRBJ2-4 . TRBD1 TRBV4-1 CASSPRQGLTKNIQYF TGCGCCAGCAGCCCTAGACAGGGATTGACCAAAAACATTCAGTACTTC
TRBJ1-1 . . TRBV4-1 CASSQGFTPNTEAFF TGCGCCAGCAGCCAAGGGTTCACTCCGAACACTGAAGCTTTCTTT
TRBJ2-5 . . TRBV20-1 CSAYPQGETQYF TGCAGTGCCTACCCGCAGGGAGAGACCCAGTACTTC
TRBJ2-2 . TRBD1 TRBV5-4 CASSPYRGSTGELFF TGTGCCAGCAGCCCTTACAGGGGAAGCACCGGGGAGCTGTTTTTT
TRBJ2-7 . TRBD2 TRBV7-6 CASSSGLAGGSEQYF TGTGCCAGCAGCTCTGGACTAGCGGGGGGTTCCGAGCAGTACTTC
TRBJ1-1 . TRBD1 TRBV12-3/TRBV12-4 CASSRDRMNTEAFF TGTGCCAGCAGCCGGGACAGGATGAACACTGAAGCTTTCTTT
TRBJ2-5 . . TRBV30 CAWRSERGLGETQYF TGTGCCTGGAGATCCGAACGGGGGTTGGGAGAGACCCAGTACTTC
TRBJ2-7 . TRBD1 TRBV9 CASSADRGSSYEQYF TGTGCCAGCAGCGCGGACAGGGGCAGCTCCTACGAGCAGTACTTC
TRBJ1-1 . . TRBV7-2 CASSYDVSKNTEAFF TGTGCCAGCAGTTACGACGTTTCCAAGAACACTGAAGCTTTCTTT
TRBJ2-3 . . TRBV20-1 CSALDPRASTDTQYF TGCAGTGCCCTCGACCCGAGGGCTAGCACAGATACGCAGTATTTT
TRBJ2-1 . TRBD2 TRBV24-1 CATSDPLAGTSYNEQFF TGTGCCACCAGTGACCCCCTAGCGGGAACCTCCTACAATGAGCAGTTCTTC
TRBJ2-3 . TRBD2 TRBV9 CASSVTSGSGRDTQYF TGTGCCAGCAGCGTTACTAGCGGGAGTGGCAGAGATACGCAGTATTTT
TRBJ1-1 . . TRBV5-1 CASSLGPLGLNTEAFF TGCGCCAGCAGCTTGGGCCCGCTGGGTCTGAACACTGAAGCTTTCTTT
TRBJ2-5 . . TRBV18 CASSQAGVEETQYF TGTGCCAGCTCACAAGCAGGGGTCGAGGAGACCCAGTACTTC
TRBJ1-1 . . TRBV2 CASRANSGRGTEAFF TGTGCCAGCAGGGCAAACTCAGGACGAGGTACTGAAGCTTTCTTT
TRBJ1-1 . TRBD1 TRBV19 CASSKYRRQGVRNTEAFF TGTGCCAGTAGTAAGTACCGCAGACAGGGGGTGAGGAACACTGAAGCTTTCTTT
TRBJ2-1 . TRBD2 TRBV6-5 CASSYLTGTSGDNEQFF TGTGCCAGCAGTTACTTGACCGGGACTAGCGGCGACAATGAGCAGTTCTTC
TRBJ2-1 . TRBD2 TRBV11-3 CASSPRVSGRGVDEQFF TGTGCCAGCAGCCCCCGAGTTAGCGGGAGAGGTGTCGATGAGCAGTTCTTC
TRBJ2-2 . TRBD2 TRBV6-6 CASSYSMREPTGELFF TGTGCCAGCAGTTACTCGATGCGGGAGCCCACCGGGGAGCTGTTTTTT
TRBJ1-2 . . TRBV5-4 CASSPTGFQVGYTF TGTGCCAGCAGCCCTACAGGGTTCCAGGTTGGCTACACCTTC
TRBJ1-2 . TRBD1 TRBV7-2 CAIRGAYGYTF TGTGCCATCAGGGGGGCCTATGGCTACACCTTC
TRBJ2-3 . . TRBV9 CASSVDGKSTDTQYF TGTGCCAGCAGCGTAGACGGGAAAAGCACAGATACGCAGTATTTT
TRBJ2-2 . TRBD2 TRBV3-1 CASSQERLAGIPGELFF TGTGCCAGCAGCCAAGAAAGGCTAGCGGGAATACCCGGGGAGCTGTTTTTT
TRBJ2-7 . . TRBV6-5 CASRSNGLEQYF TGTGCCAGCCGGTCGAACGGGCTCGAGCAGTACTTC
TRBJ2-3 few TRBD2 TRBV6-6 CASSFRTSGRTDTQYF TGTGCCAGCAGTTTCCGGACTAGCGGGAGGACAGATACGCAGTATTTT
TRBJ2-5 . . TRBV7-9 CASSFGEETQYF TGTGCCAGCAGCTTCGGGGAAGAGACCCAGTACTTC
TRBJ1-1 . TRBD1 TRBV12-5 CASGLVLGQGSNTEAFF TGTGCTAGTGGTTTGGTACTGGGACAGGGATCCAACACTGAAGCTTTCTTT
TRBJ2-6 . . TRBV28 CASRPPGHSSGANVLTF TGTGCCAGCAGACCCCCGGGACACTCCTCTGGGGCCAACGTCCTGACTTTC
TRBJ1-1 . TRBD1 TRBV4-1 CASCQNPGQRNTEAFF TGCGCCAGCTGCCAGAATCCGGGACAGAGGAACACTGAAGCTTTCTTT
TRBJ2-3 . TRBD2 TRBV4-2 CASSQGTSGSDTQYF TGTGCCAGCAGCCAAGGGACTAGCGGGAGTGATACGCAGTATTTT
TRBJ2-2 . . TRBV7-9 CASSPTGPNTGELFF TGTGCCAGCAGCCCCACAGGGCCGAACACCGGGGAGCTGTTTTTT
TRBJ1-6 . . TRBV27 CASRPESSYNSPLHF TGTGCCAGCAGACCGGAGAGCTCCTATAATTCACCCCTCCACTTT
TRBJ2-5 . TRBD1 TRBV30 CAWSGSMDRGETQYF TGTGCCTGGAGTGGCTCGATGGACAGGGGGGAGACCCAGTACTTC
TRBJ2-3 . TRBD2 TRBV4-2 CASSQEKLAATLSTDTQYF TGTGCCAGCAGCCAAGAGAAACTAGCGGCGACTCTGAGCACAGATACGCAGTATTTT
TRBJ2-5 . . TRBV24-1 CATSDSRAVETQYF TGTGCCACCAGTGATTCCAGGGCTGTAGAGACCCAGTACTTC
TRBJ1-2 . . TRBV6-1 CASSERAGYGYTF TGTGCCAGCAGTGAAAGGGCAGGGTATGGCTACACCTTC
TRBJ1-5 . . TRBV20-1 CSAPRSPGQPQHF TGCAGTGCTCCCAGGAGCCCAGGGCAGCCCCAGCATTTT
TRBJ1-2 . . TRBV19 CASTPLTGAHYGYTF TGTGCCAGTACCCCCCTGACGGGGGCCCACTATGGCTACACCTTC
TRBJ2-1 few . TRBV25-1 CASSVGVSSYNEQFF TGTGCCAGCAGTGTCGGGGTCAGCTCCTACAATGAGCAGTTCTTC
TRBJ2-6 . TRBD1 TRBV18 CASSEDRVGANVLTF TGTGCCAGCTCAGAGGACAGGGTTGGGGCCAACGTCCTGACTTTC